The following is a T cell receptor beta chain sequence with its context. This clone was detected a few times. Its target antigen remains unknown. No much larger clonotype is one base removed from it; base qualities were not supplied. The data derive from a study of shared clonotypes between healthy human individuals (dated by TCRdb to 2020 to 2022). About the investigation overall: The cohort included a few men and two women between 18 and 49 years of age. Different laboratories and diverse techniques were used to prepare libraries and sequence TCR repertoires, to increase sequencing depth and limit assay-specific biases. Between about 0.94 and 8.9 billion PBMCs per donor were obtained by leukapheresis. For each donor, three plates each were used for CD4 naive and CD4 memory, two plates were used for CD8 naive, and one plate was used for CD8 memory. The study deeply sequenced blood TCR repertoires of about five healthy adults to estimate repertoire size and the extent of clonotype sharing between individuals. Overall results and qualifications from the work: Compared with non-shared clonotypes, the clonotypes found in all four sorted-subset donors had higher generation probabilities. Larger estimated clonotype richness was generally found for naive subsets than for memory subsets. Sharing across a few donors was observed for approximately 5% of naive CD4, 3% to 3.5% of naive CD8, roughly 2.4% of memory CD4, and roughly 0.4% of memory CD8 clonotypes. Because the study included only a small number of donors, the genetic and exposure-history diversity represented was limited. Sampling was restricted to blood, and TCR repertoires in tissues likely differ from the TCR repertoires found in blood. Based on pairwise subsampling, the degree of clonotype sharing among donors was expected to be affected by sequencing depth. Rarefaction of sorted-subset datasets indicated incomplete sequencing despite the large sequencing depth.

For CDR1 and CDR2, the germline V gene lists MDHEN and SYDVKM. The V and J ends are trimmed by 2 bases and 2 bases, leaving 5 bases between them. Including cysteine and phenylalanine, the CDR3 has 13 amino acids. This entry keeps only the CDR3 DNA: 39 bases, framed from base 1. Using the deep immunoSEQ assay, multiplex PCR amplified TCR CDR3 regions from genomic DNA. Extracted genomic DNA from each cell subset was distributed evenly across all wells of several immunoSEQ 96-well plates, and each plate was treated as a replicate. For sorted subsets, about 200 ng genomic DNA, equal to about 30,000 T cell genomes, was loaded into each replicate PCR. The purified libraries were quantified using a Qubit 3.0 fluorometer, sized with a Bioanalyzer 2100, and then quantified again using the KAPA Library Quantification kit. Each immunoSEQ 96-well plate was sequenced on its own single-read 150-cycle Illumina NextSeq 550 flow cell. The authors processed their data as follows. Because the immunoSEQ output included only junctional sequences and no quality scores, the filtering could not be the same as the filtering used for full-length reads. To assign V/J genes and CDR3, sequences were annotated against IMGT germline references using PyIR, a Python wrapper for IgBLAST v1.9. Any read was removed if the V/J assignment was weak (E-value above 1e-6), the CDR3 was missing, or the read contained stop codons, out-of-frame junctions, or ambiguous translated residues. A V3J clonotype was defined by an identical inferred V gene, J gene, and CDR3 amino acid sequence. The percentage overlap between two repertoires was calculated by dividing the number of shared unique clonotypes by the size of the smaller repertoire. RTK rarefaction, the Chao1 estimator, and Recon v2.1 estimates of unobserved clonotypes were used to assess repertoire richness. OLGA was used to compute generation probabilities for all TCRbeta clonotypes that the gDNA method yielded from a handful of donors. What TCRdb holds here is the immuneACCESS table cut down to in-frame rearrangements. Part of the clones is not present; checked against another copy, under half of the missing clones reflect an unresolved V gene, and the others are unexplained. The V and J calls and clone size are taken from that table; D and trimming were inferred from the DNA. This sample holds about 2.2 million clones; 80% to 95% were observed only once. 1.5% to 2% of the sample is taken by the ten largest.

For the CD8 naive samples, CD45RO-negative cells were positively selected for CCR7, yielding a CD45RA+CCR7+ population from which TemRA cells were excluded. The donors were healthy, HIV-negative adults with no recently reported acute infections or vaccinations. Only Caucasian adults living in Nashville, Tennessee, USA were represented among the donors. After blood collection by leukapheresis, PBMCs were isolated using Ficoll-Histopaque density gradient centrifugation and then cryopreserved in the vapor phase of liquid nitrogen. Purity and quantity of every magnetically sorted T cell population were checked by analytical flow cytometry. Each sorted fraction had its genomic DNA isolated and then quantified by UV absorbance on a Nanodrop 2000c.

Sequences were obtained from naive CD8+ T cells from PBMCs. This specimen's cell subset or site label, per the study, means: CD45RA+CCR7+. This sequence uses TRBV28 and TRBJ2-3, with an unclear D gene assignment. This sequence was found in a man aged 18 to 35 in good health. Some clones in this sample may be carry-over from other donors' samples. The CDR3 has the sequence CASSLADTDTQYF. The nucleotides are TGTGCCAGCAGTTTAGCGGACACAGATACGCAGTATTTT.